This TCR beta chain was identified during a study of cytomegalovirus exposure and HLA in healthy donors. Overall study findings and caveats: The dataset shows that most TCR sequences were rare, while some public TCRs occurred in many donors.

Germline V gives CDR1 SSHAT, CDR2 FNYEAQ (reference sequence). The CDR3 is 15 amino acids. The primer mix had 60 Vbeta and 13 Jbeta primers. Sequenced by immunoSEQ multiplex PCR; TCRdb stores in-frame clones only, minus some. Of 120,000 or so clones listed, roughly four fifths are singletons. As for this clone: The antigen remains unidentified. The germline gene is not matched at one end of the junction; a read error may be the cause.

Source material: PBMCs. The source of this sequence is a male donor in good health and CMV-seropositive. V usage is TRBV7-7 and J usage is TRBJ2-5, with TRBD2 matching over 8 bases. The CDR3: CASSSGGGHQETQYF. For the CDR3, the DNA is TGTGCTAGCAGCTCGGGGGGGGGACACCAAGAGACCCAGTACTTC.